A selection of T cell receptor beta chains follows, all from one sample in a study of blood T cell repertoires in COVID-19. Profiling relied on immunoSEQ multiplex PCR, and the TCRdb table lists in-frame clones only, not all of them. The data contain roughly 87,000 clones, around 84% of them seen just once; the ten biggest clones take up under 6%. Input material: peripheral blood. The receptors originated from a man aged 35 to 55 with acute or convalescent COVID-19. The CDR3 runs from the conserved cysteine through the conserved F or W. D genes are given only for firm matches. A clone size is listed for some rows: how often the clone was seen (once, few, many), or a class if it is expanded.

J gene: TRBJ2-5; D gene: .; clone size: .; V gene: TRBV19; CDR3 protein: CASSNRQGQETQYF; CDR3 DNA: TGTGCCAGTAGTAACCGGCAGGGCCAAGAGACCCAGTACTTC
J gene: TRBJ2-1; D gene: .; clone size: .; V gene: TRBV11-3; CDR3 protein: CASSLGGHSYNEQFF; CDR3 DNA: TGTGCCAGCAGCTTAGGGGGGCACTCCTACAATGAGCAGTTCTTC
J gene: TRBJ2-2; D gene: .; clone size: .; V gene: TRBV29-1; CDR3 protein: CSVGGAQDTGELFF; CDR3 DNA: TGCAGCGTGGGGGGGGCGCAGGACACCGGGGAGCTGTTTTTT
J gene: TRBJ1-4; D gene: .; clone size: .; V gene: TRBV29-1; CDR3 protein: CSVGTPQNEKLFF; CDR3 DNA: TGCAGCGTGGGGACACCACAGAATGAAAAACTGTTTTTT
J gene: TRBJ1-2; D gene: TRBD1; clone size: .; V gene: TRBV20-1; CDR3 protein: CSASQGARGYTF; CDR3 DNA: TGCAGTGCTAGTCAGGGGGCTAGGGGCTACACCTTC
J gene: TRBJ2-1; D gene: .; clone size: .; V gene: TRBV25-1; CDR3 protein: CASSEDGIYNEQFF; CDR3 DNA: TGTGCCAGCAGTGAAGACGGGATCTACAATGAGCAGTTCTTC
J gene: TRBJ2-7; D gene: TRBD1; clone size: once; V gene: TRBV30; CDR3 protein: CAWRRDRVVSYEQYF; CDR3 DNA: TGTGCCTGGAGGAGGGACAGGGTCGTATCATACGAGCAGTACTTC
J gene: TRBJ2-7; D gene: .; clone size: .; V gene: TRBV20-1; CDR3 protein: CSAREGRGALEEQYF; CDR3 DNA: TGCAGTGCTCGTGAGGGGAGGGGGGCCCTGGAAGAGCAGTACTTC
J gene: TRBJ2-1; D gene: TRBD2; clone size: .; V gene: TRBV6-5; CDR3 protein: CASRTAGGTYNEQFF; CDR3 DNA: TGTGCCAGCAGGACAGCGGGAGGGACCTACAATGAGCAGTTCTTC
J gene: TRBJ1-1; D gene: TRBD1; clone size: few; V gene: TRBV5-8; CDR3 protein: CATPNRGLRTEAFF; CDR3 DNA: TGTGCCACCCCGAACAGGGGGCTACGAACTGAAGCTTTCTTT
J gene: TRBJ1-2; D gene: .; clone size: .; V gene: TRBV6-6; CDR3 protein: CASSYSRVGYGYTF; CDR3 DNA: TGTGCCAGCAGTTACTCCCGGGTCGGCTATGGCTACACCTTC